Below are 18 T cell receptor beta chains sequenced from a single sample in a study of radiotherapy plus CTLA-4 blockade in lung cancer. Profiled with immunoSEQ multiplex PCR; TCRdb holds only in-frame clones, not every one. The profile shows 75,000 to 80,000 clones, about 88% of them singletons. Sample: peripheral blood, taken from a patient treated with radiotherapy plus ipilimumab. The source of these receptors is a human donor with non-small cell lung cancer who had stable disease on radiotherapy plus ipilimumab.

J is TRBJ1-2 and V is TRBV7-9; D ambiguous. The CDR3 runs to 17 residues. V gave up 1 base and J gave up 0 bases, with 15 bases separating them. Germline CDR1 reads SEHNR; CDR2 reads FQNEAQ (reference sequence). In nucleotides, the CDR3 is TGTGCCAGCAGCTTAGATAGGGCTAGTCCAGCTAACTATGGCTACACCTTC. This encodes CASSLDRASPANYGYTF.

This sequence joins TRBV5-1 and TRBJ2-5; tentatively, D is TRBD1 (5 bases). The J call may be wrong; the DNA end is better matched by TRBJ2-7. This CDR3 spans 14 amino acids. Germline V gene lookup returns CDR1 SGHRS and CDR2 YFSETQ. CDR3 sequence reads: CASTETVGSYEQYF. CDR3 DNA: TGCGCCAGCACTGAGACAGTTGGCTCCTACGAGCAGTACTTC.

The V and J genes are TRBV27 and TRBJ2-7; 8 nucleotides line up with TRBD1. The CDR3 runs to 14 residues. V lost 5 bases to trimming and J lost 6 bases; unmatched junction nucleotides: 9. Germline V CDR1 and CDR2: MNHEY, SMNVEV (reference sequence). CDR3 residues: CASSGRTGSLEQYF. CDR3 DNA: TGTGCCAGCAGTGGACGGACAGGGTCCCTCGAGCAGTACTTC.

The chain employs TRBV27 and TRBJ1-5; D is perhaps TRBD1 (5 bases). Germline V gene lookup returns CDR1 MNHEY and CDR2 SMNVEV (reference sequence). This CDR3 is 18 amino acids long. V was clipped by 6 bases and J by 5 bases, with 26 bases between them. CDR3 coding DNA: TGTGCCAGCAGCAGTTTGGGGCTCCAGGGTGGTGGCGATCAGCCCCAGCATTTT. Amino acids: CASSSLGLQGGGDQPQHF.

The chain recombines TRBV6-1 with TRBJ2-7; unclear D gene. The CDR3 is 12 residues long. CDR1 and CDR2 (germline): MNHNS, SASEGT. V was trimmed by 5 bases and J by 2 bases, leaving 7 bases between them. CDR3 protein: CASSLFTYEQYF. CDR3 DNA: TGTGCCAGCAGTTTATTTACCTACGAGCAGTACTTC.

The chain is built from TRBV9 and TRBJ1-4, with D perhaps matching TRBD1 (6 bases). This CDR3 has 15 amino acids. Germline CDR1 and CDR2: SGDLS and YYNGEE. V was cut by 4 bases and J by 1 base, with 11 bases left in between. The CDR3 nucleotides are TGTGCCAGCAGCCCAGGGGTTGGAACTAATGAAAAACTGTTTTTT. It encodes CASSPGVGTNEKLFF.

The CDR3 reads CASSQDRVQVETQYF. CDR3 nucleotides: TGCGCCAGCAGCCAGGACAGGGTTCAAGTTGAGACCCAGTACTTC. The chain has TRBV5-1 and TRBJ2-5; TRBD1 matches 8 bases. This CDR3 is built from 15 residues. Per the germline V gene, CDR1 is SGHRS and CDR2 is YFSETQ. After removal of 4 bases from V and 5 bases from J, the junction contained 10 bases not matched to a gene.

V is TRBV19 and J is TRBJ1-3; D might be TRBD1 (6 bases). Per germline, CDR1 LNHDA and CDR2 SQIVND (reference sequence). Trimming shortened V by 10 bases and J by 1 base, and 14 bases separated the two germline ends. The CDR3 runs to 14 residues. CDR3 protein: CAIADTGSGNTIYF. CDR3 nucleotides: TGTGCCATTGCGGATACAGGGTCTGGAAACACCATATATTTT.

The V and J genes are TRBV2 and TRBJ2-7; 8 positions match TRBD1. This CDR3 contains 14 residues. V was pared by 5 bases and J by 3 bases, with 6 bases of the junction left unmatched. Germline CDR1 and CDR2: SNHLY and FYNNEI. In DNA form, the CDR3 reads TGTGCCAGCAGTAGACAGGGGCCTAGCTACGAGCAGTACTTC. This codes for CASSRQGPSYEQYF.

The chain recombines TRBV5-5 with TRBJ1-4; D not resolved. The CDR3 loop spans 14 amino acids. The germline V and J ends were trimmed by 0 bases and 6 bases, with 9 bases remaining between them. The V gene's germline CDR1 is SGHKS and CDR2 YYEKEE (reference sequence). CDR3 DNA: TGTGCCAGCAGCTTGGCTATCGGGGATGAAAAACTGTTTTTT. Its translation is CASSLAIGDEKLFF.

V usage is TRBV18 and J usage is TRBJ1-5, with D maybe TRBD1 (5 bases). The CDR3 contains 15 residues. V was shortened by 6 bases and J by 1 base, with 13 bases between the two germline ends. Germline V gene lookup returns CDR1 KGHSH and CDR2 LQKENI. The CDR3 DNA reads TGTGCCAGCTCCTCCAGGGACGGGAGCAATCAGCCCCAGCATTTT. This sequence encodes CASSSRDGSNQPQHF.

This clone was detected only once. This chain links TRBV28 with TRBJ1-4; 9 nucleotides match TRBD1. Per germline, CDR1 MDHEN and CDR2 SYDVKM. The V gene end was trimmed by 6 bases and the J gene end by 7 bases; junction bases not matched to a gene: 6. The CDR3 is 14 amino acids. As DNA, the CDR3 is TGTGCCAGCAGCCTAGACAGGGGGAGTGAAAAACTGTTTTTT. Protein sequence: CASSLDRGSEKLFF.

V and J are TRBV6-1 and TRBJ2-7; D may match TRBD1 or TRBD2 (7 bases each). Trimming stripped 7 bases from V and 3 bases from J, with 16 bases between. This CDR3 comprises 14 residues. Germline assignment: CDR1 MNHNS and CDR2 SASEGT. CDR3 residues: CASTEGASGYEQYF. The CDR3 coding sequence is TGTGCCAGCACTGAGGGGGCTAGCGGCTACGAGCAGTACTTC.

The chain uses TRBV28 and TRBJ1-5; 9 bases agree with TRBD1. The CDR3 sequence is 15 residues long. V shed 6 bases, J shed 7 bases, and the junction held 10 bases outside the gene matches. Germline V gives CDR1 MDHEN, CDR2 SYDVKM. The CDR3 sequence is CASSSTGGSWQPQHF. The CDR3 coding sequence is TGTGCCAGCAGCTCTACAGGGGGCAGTTGGCAGCCCCAGCATTTT.

J is TRBJ2-3 and V is TRBV15, with D possibly matching TRBD2 (5 bases). The CDR3 extends over 14 amino acids. Germline CDR1 is LNHNV and CDR2 is YYDKDF (reference sequence). Trimming removed 3 bases at V and 2 bases at J, with 9 bases between. The CDR3 DNA follows: TGTGCCACCAGCAGTCCCGGGGACACAGATACGCAGTATTTT. Translated: CATSSPGDTDTQYF.

This chain joins TRBV6-4 and TRBJ2-2; 11 bases are a match to TRBD2. The CDR3 contains 18 residues. Germline CDR1 is MRHNA and CDR2 is SNTAGT. J was trimmed by 1 base and V by 7 bases; bases with no gene match: 11. The CDR3 region is CASKLLAGGSKNTGELFF. CDR3 bases: TGTGCCAGCAAGCTCCTAGCGGGGGGCTCGAAGAACACCGGGGAGCTGTTTTTT.

The chain employs TRBV19 and TRBJ2-5; a weak D match, TRBD1 (6 bases). CDR1 LNHDA and CDR2 SQIVND come from the germline V gene (reference sequence). The CDR3 length is 13 residues. With 4 bases removed from V and 7 bases from J, the gap between germline ends came to 13 bases. The CDR3 protein is CASSTGQKRTQYF. CDR3 nucleotide sequence: TGTGCCAGTAGTACAGGACAGAAGAGGACCCAGTACTTC.

The chain combines TRBV28 with TRBJ2-1; 7 nucleotides agree with TRBD2. The V segment lost 6 bases and the J segment 6 bases; nucleotides outside the gene matches: 2. Germline V CDR1 and CDR2: MDHEN, SYDVKM. This CDR3 has 12 residues. This CDR3 reads CASRTSANEQFF. The CDR3 DNA follows: TGTGCCAGCAGAACTAGCGCCAATGAGCAGTTCTTC. Together with reference TRBV28 and TRBJ2-1, the CDR3 gives the full variable domain: DVKVTQSSRYLVKRTGEKVFLECVQDMDHENMFWYRQDPGLGLRLIYFSYDVKMKEKGDIPEGYSVSREKKERFSLILESASTNQTSMYLCASRTSANEQFFGPGTRLTVL.